The rows below give T cell receptor beta chains drawn from one sample of a study of cytomegalovirus exposure and HLA in healthy donors. Sequencing used immunoSEQ multiplex PCR; TCRdb keeps in-frame clones, though not all of them. The sample lists about 160,000 clones, around 76% occurring once. The specimen sequenced was PBMCs. The receptor set was obtained from a man aged 55 to 70 in good health and CMV-seronegative. CDR3s include the opening cysteine and the closing phenylalanine or tryptophan. D genes are given only for firm matches. Part of the rows lack a size; the others show once, few, many or a class for expanded clones.

clone_size	v_call	j_call	d_call	cdr3_length	cdr3_aa	cdr3_nt
NA	TRBV5-8	TRBJ2-5	NA	15	CASSLEETPGGTQYF	TGTGCCAGCAGCTTGGAGGAAACCCCCGGGGGGACCCAGTACTTC
NA	TRBV2	TRBJ1-1	NA	13	CASRTTENTEAFF	TGTGCCAGCAGAACGACAGAAAACACTGAAGCTTTCTTT
few	TRBV19	TRBJ1-6	NA	18	CASRVSAVRSSYNSPLHF	TGTGCCAGTAGAGTATCGGCGGTCCGGAGCTCCTATAATTCACCCCTCCACTTT
few	TRBV7-8	TRBJ2-2	NA	14	CASSKTRNTGELFF	TGTGCCAGCAGCAAAACAAGGAACACCGGGGAGCTGTTTTTT
once	TRBV19	TRBJ2-1	NA	11	CASRSSDEQFF	TGTGCCAGTAGATCAAGCGATGAGCAGTTCTTC
NA	TRBV5-5	TRBJ1-2	TRBD1	16	CASSFRQGAGNYGYTF	TGTGCCAGCAGCTTTCGACAGGGGGCAGGAAACTATGGCTACACCTTC
NA	TRBV4-1	TRBJ2-3	NA	15	CASSRRTDRTDTQYF	TGCGCCAGCAGCCGCCGGACTGACCGCACAGATACGCAGTATTTT
NA	TRBV5-1	TRBJ2-7	NA	11	CASSGNYEQYF	TGCGCCAGCTCCGGGAACTACGAGCAGTACTTC
NA	TRBV6-1	TRBJ2-1	TRBD2	15	CASRSERGSYNEQFF	TGTGCCAGCAGGTCAGAGCGGGGGTCCTACAATGAGCAGTTCTTC
NA	TRBV27	TRBJ1-2	TRBD1	17	CASSLRTGLGIFHGYTF	TGTGCCAGCAGTTTGAGGACAGGGCTAGGCATCTTTCATGGCTACACCTTC
NA	TRBV28	TRBJ1-1	NA	16	CASSLWAGLGNTEAFF	TGTGCCAGCAGTTTATGGGCAGGGTTGGGGAACACTGAAGCTTTCTTT
NA	TRBV4-3	TRBJ2-3	NA	16	CASSQGSGGGADTQYF	TGCGCCAGCAGCCAAGGATCCGGTGGAGGTGCAGATACGCAGTATTTT
once	TRBV29-1	TRBJ1-1	NA	13	CSVATDPNTEAFF	TGCAGCGTCGCGACAGATCCAAACACTGAAGCTTTCTTT
NA	TRBV4-1	TRBJ1-5	NA	15	CASSQEGGWSQPQHF	TGCGCCAGCAGCCAAGAGGGGGGATGGAGTCAGCCCCAGCATTTT
NA	TRBV15	TRBJ2-7	TRBD1	18	CATSRGSIQGALWYEQYF	TGTGCCACCAGCAGAGGTTCCATCCAGGGGGCTCTGTGGTACGAGCAGTACTTC